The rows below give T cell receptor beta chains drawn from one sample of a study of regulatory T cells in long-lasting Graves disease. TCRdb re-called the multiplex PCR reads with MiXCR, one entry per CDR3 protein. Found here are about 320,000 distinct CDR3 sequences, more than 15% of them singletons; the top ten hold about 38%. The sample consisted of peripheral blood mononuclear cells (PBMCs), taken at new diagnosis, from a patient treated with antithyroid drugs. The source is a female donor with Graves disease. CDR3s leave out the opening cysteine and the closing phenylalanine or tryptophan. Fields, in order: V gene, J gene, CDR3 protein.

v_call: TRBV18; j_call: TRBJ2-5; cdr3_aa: ASSPLQNLAGVPETQY
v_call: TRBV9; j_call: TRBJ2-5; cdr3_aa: ASSESGSQETQY
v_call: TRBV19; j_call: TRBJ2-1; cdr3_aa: ASTAVTGGGNNEQF
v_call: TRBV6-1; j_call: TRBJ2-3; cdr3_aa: ASSRAGGPTDTQY
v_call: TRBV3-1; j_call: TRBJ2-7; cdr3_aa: ASSRVPGEQY
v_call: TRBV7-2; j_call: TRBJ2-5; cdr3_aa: ASSFSTSGSETQY
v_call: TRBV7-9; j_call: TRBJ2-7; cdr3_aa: ASSLRQGVNEQY
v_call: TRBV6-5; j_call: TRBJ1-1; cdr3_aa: ASSWGTTEAF
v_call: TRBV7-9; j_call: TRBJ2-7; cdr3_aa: ASSSERKFGEQY
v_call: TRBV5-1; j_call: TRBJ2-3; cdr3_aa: ASSLLGTSGRASDTQY
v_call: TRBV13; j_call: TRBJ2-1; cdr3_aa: ASSLSERVNNEQF
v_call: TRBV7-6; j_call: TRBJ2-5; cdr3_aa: ASSLTGQGETQY
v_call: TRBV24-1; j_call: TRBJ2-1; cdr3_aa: ATSDFRGWSSSDPGSSYNEQF
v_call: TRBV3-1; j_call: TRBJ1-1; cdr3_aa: ASSQTDRGATEAF
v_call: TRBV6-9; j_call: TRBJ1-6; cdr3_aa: ASSYPPSVYNSPLH
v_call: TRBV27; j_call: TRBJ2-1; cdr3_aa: ASSPGVGTGTYNEQF
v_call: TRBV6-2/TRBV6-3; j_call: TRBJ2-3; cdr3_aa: ASSYLSGSGRRTDTQY
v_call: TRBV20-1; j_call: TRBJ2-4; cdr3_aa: SADQRELGKNIQY
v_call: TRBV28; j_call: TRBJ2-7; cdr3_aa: ASSAGLAYTYEQY
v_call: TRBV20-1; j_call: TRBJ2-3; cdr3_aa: SANRDSNTDTQY
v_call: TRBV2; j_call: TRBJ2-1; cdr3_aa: ASSGFGTLNEQF
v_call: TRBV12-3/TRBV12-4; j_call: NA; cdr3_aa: ATLDGREDEQF
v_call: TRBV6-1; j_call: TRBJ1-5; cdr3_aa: ASPKTGSVSNQPQH
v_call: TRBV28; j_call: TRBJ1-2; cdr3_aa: ASSFNRQNYGYT
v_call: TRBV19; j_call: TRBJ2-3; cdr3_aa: ASRTSGLNTDTQY
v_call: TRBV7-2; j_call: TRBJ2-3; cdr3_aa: ASSVVNTQY
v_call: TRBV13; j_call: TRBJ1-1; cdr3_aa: ASTNRGETEAF
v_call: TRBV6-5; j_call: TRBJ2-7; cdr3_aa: ASSYMASGIYEQY